This entry lists 27 T cell receptor beta chains sequenced from one sample in a study of control samples from healthy donors and cancer patients. TCRdb keeps only in-frame clones here, not all; method: immunoSEQ multiplex PCR. The table shows 350,000 to 450,000 clones, with over 75% occurring only once. Sequenced: PBMCs. The source of these receptors is a man aged 40-49 years with head and neck cancer.

The chain joins TRBV10-2 to TRBJ2-1; 7 bases are a match to TRBD2. Looked up from germline, CDR1 is WSHSY and CDR2 is SAAADI. The CDR3 has 16 residues. The V and J ends lost 0 bases and 7 bases, in that order; junction bases with no gene match: 9. The chain's CDR3 is CASSESKLAEGNEQFF. The CDR3 bases are TGCGCCAGCAGTGAGTCAAAGCTAGCGGAGGGGAATGAGCAGTTCTTC.

The chain is built from TRBV28 and TRBJ1-2; D call uncertain. The V gene's germline CDR1 is MDHEN and CDR2 SYDVKM. V dropped 6 bases and J dropped 8 bases, with 16 bases sitting between them. The CDR3 sequence is 13 residues long. The DNA for the CDR3 is TGTGCCAGCAGCTCTGACGCGGGGAGAGGCTACACCTTC. This encodes CASSSDAGRGYTF.

The rearrangement joins TRBV30 to TRBJ2-7, with D hard to call. CDR1 and CDR2 from the germline V gene are GTSNPN and SVGIG (reference sequence). The CDR3 is 14 residues long. The V gene lost 3 bases and the J gene lost 0 bases, with 12 bases spanning the gap. This CDR3 is CAWSPTRGSYEQYF. CDR3 nucleotides: TGTGCCTGGAGCCCCACCCGTGGCTCCTACGAGCAGTACTTC. Drawing the rest from reference TRBV30 and TRBJ2-7, the complete variable domain is SQTIHQWPATLVQPVGSPLSLECTVEGTSNPNLYWYRQAAGRGLQLLFYSVGIGQISSEVPQNLSASRPQDRQFILSSKKLLLSDSGFYLCAWSPTRGSYEQYFGPGTRLTVT.

Only a few counts were recorded for this clone. The DNA for the CDR3 is TGTGCCAGCAGCTTATCCGGGACAGGGGATGGCTACACCTTC. It encodes CASSLSGTGDGYTF. J is TRBJ1-2 and V is TRBV7-3; TRBD1 matches at 10 bases. This CDR3 region has 14 residues. Germline lookup yields CDR1 SGHTA and CDR2 FQGTGA. V lost 2 bases to trimming and J lost 6 bases; unmatched junction nucleotides: 3.

This chain uses TRBV9 with TRBJ1-2; the match to TRBD1 covers 8 bases. This CDR3 is built from 15 residues. J was trimmed by 1 base and V by 7 bases; bases with no gene match: 9. Germline assignment: CDR1 SGDLS and CDR2 YYNGEE. This CDR3 is CASWGQDADNYGYTF. The DNA for the CDR3 is TGTGCCAGCTGGGGACAGGACGCCGATAACTATGGCTACACCTTC.

The chain uses TRBV7-9 and TRBJ2-7; D may be TRBD2 (6 bases). V lost 6 bases, J lost 2 bases, and 17 bases lay in between. The CDR3 length is 15 residues. Germline V CDR1 and CDR2: SEHNR, FQNEAQ (reference sequence). In nucleotides, the CDR3 is TGTGCCAGCAGTTCGCGCGGGGACGCAGCCTACGAGCAGTACTTC. It is translated as CASSSRGDAAYEQYF.

The chain uses TRBV10-3 and TRBJ2-1; TRBD2 matches 11 bases. Germline loops: CDR1 ENHRY, CDR2 SYGVKD. The CDR3 is 15 residues long. V lost 4 bases, J lost 6 bases, and 5 bases stayed unmatched. CDR3 protein: CAISVLAGEGNEQFF. The CDR3 DNA follows: TGTGCCATCAGTGTACTAGCGGGAGAAGGCAATGAGCAGTTCTTC.

V gene TRBV27 combines with J gene TRBJ1-6, with no clear D. Trimming cost V 3 bases and J 0 bases, with 12 bases left between them. CDR3 length: 17 amino acids. CDR1 is MNHEY and CDR2 is SMNVEV in the germline V gene (reference sequence). The CDR3 nucleotides are TGTGCCAGCAGTTTTGTAGACACCCGCTCCTATAATTCACCCCTCCACTTT. This translates into CASSFVDTRSYNSPLHF.

The V call is TRBV3-1 (or the pseudogene TRBV3-2), the J call TRBJ2-1; 10 positions agree with TRBD2. Trimming removed 2 bases from V and 10 bases from J; junction bases left unmatched: 14. The CDR3 loop spans 17 amino acids. In germline, CDR1 is LGHDT, CDR2 YNNKEL (reference sequence). This CDR3 is CASSQKREGLRVKEQFF. The CDR3 region has the DNA TGTGCCAGCAGCCAAAAGCGGGAGGGCCTAAGAGTAAAGGAGCAGTTCTTC.

The J gene is TRBJ2-1, the V gene TRBV7-9; TRBD1 matches at 7 bases. V trimming: 5 bases; J trimming: 8 bases; junction bases outside the gene matches: 6. In germline, CDR1 is SEHNR, CDR2 FQNEAQ (reference sequence). This CDR3 has 13 residues. The CDR3 sequence: CASSPPGTDEQFF. CDR3 coding DNA: TGTGCCAGCAGCCCTCCAGGGACAGATGAGCAGTTCTTC.

V usage is TRBV5-1 and J usage is TRBJ1-2; D remains unclear. The CDR3 contains 16 residues. The V gene's germline CDR1 is SGHRS and CDR2 YFSETQ. Between the trimmed V and J ends, which lost 0 bases and 3 bases, there was a span of 15 bases. Here the CDR3 reads CASSLAWVSGDYGYTF. The CDR3 DNA reads as TGCGCCAGCAGCTTGGCCTGGGTCAGCGGTGACTATGGCTACACCTTC.

The chain combines TRBV27 with TRBJ1-2, with unresolved D. Germline V gene lookup returns CDR1 MNHEY and CDR2 SMNVEV (reference sequence). This CDR3 has 14 amino acids. V gave up 3 bases and J gave up 4 bases, with 12 bases separating them. The CDR3 DNA is TGTGCCAGCAGTTTCCCGGCGGAATCCTATGGCTACACCTTC. Its protein is CASSFPAESYGYTF.

This clone was observed a single time. CDR3 DNA: TGTGCCAGCAGTTACCAACTGGGACTCAACACCGGGGAGCTGTTTTTT. This codes for CASSYQLGLNTGELFF. The chain has TRBV6-6 and TRBJ2-2; maybe TRBD2 (6 bases). Trimming left V 2 bases short and J 2 bases short, with 12 bases between. Germline loops: CDR1 MNHNY, CDR2 SVGAGI (reference sequence). The CDR3 is made up of 16 amino acids.

The chain joins TRBV28 to TRBJ1-6, with D possibly being TRBD1 (6 bases). CDR3 length: 15 amino acids. CDR1 and CDR2 (germline): MDHEN, SYDVKM. With 6 bases removed from V and 7 bases from J, the gap between germline ends came to 16 bases. As DNA, the CDR3 is TGTGCCAGCAGGACACAGGGTACGTACAATTCACCCCTCCACTTT. Encoded protein: CASRTQGTYNSPLHF.

This clone was observed a few times. The chain joins TRBV28 to TRBJ1-2; D is unresolved. CDR1 and CDR2 from the germline V gene are MDHEN and SYDVKM. The CDR3 is 12 residues long. Trimming took off 6 bases at V and 5 bases at J, with 10 bases between the two ends. In nucleotides, the CDR3 is TGTGCCAGCAGCTTCAACCGGTATGGCTACACCTTC. It translates to CASSFNRYGYTF.

The rearrangement links TRBV18 to TRBJ2-1, with 14 bases fitting TRBD2. Germline CDR1 reads KGHSH; CDR2 reads LQKENI. The CDR3 has 16 amino acids. V gave up 5 bases and J gave up 5 bases; unmatched junction bases: 5. CDR3 in amino acids: CASSEGLAGAHNEQFF. The CDR3 bases are TGTGCCAGCTCAGAGGGACTAGCGGGGGCCCACAATGAGCAGTTCTTC.

The chain joins TRBV7-2 to TRBJ1-3; D is uncertain. V lost 5 bases and J lost 1, with 15 bases in between. The CDR3 runs 16 residues. In germline, CDR1 is SGHTA, CDR2 FQGNSA. CDR3 nucleotides: TGTGCCAGCAGCCAAGACGCTAGGGTATCTGGAAACACCATATATTTT. It codes for CASSQDARVSGNTIYF.

V is TRBV6-2 or TRBV6-3 and J is TRBJ1-2, with TRBD1 identical over 8 bases. The CDR3 covers 16 residues. Trimming at V came to 0 bases and at J to 6 bases, leaving 9 bases not matched to a gene. Germline V gene sequence: CDR1 MNHEY, CDR2 SVGEGT. Here the CDR3 DNA reads TGTGCCAGCAGTTACTCAGGACAGGGAATCTATAATGGCTACACCTTC. Encoded protein: CASSYSGQGIYNGYTF.

This CDR3 reads CASSLVGGPAFF. CDR3 DNA: TGTGCCAGCAGCTTGGTAGGGGGCCCAGCTTTCTTT. The chain employs TRBV7-9 and TRBJ1-1; the match to TRBD1 covers 7 bases. This CDR3 contains 12 residues. J gave up 10 bases and V 3 bases, and 5 bases lay outside the gene matches. Germline V gene lookup returns CDR1 SEHNR and CDR2 FQNEAQ (reference sequence).

The rearrangement uses TRBV6-5 and TRBJ2-5; D might be TRBD1 or TRBD2, each matching 5 bases. V lost 6 bases and J 0 bases, leaving 14 bases between the germline ends. Germline CDR1 and CDR2: MNHEY and SVGAGI. The CDR3 runs to 15 residues. CDR3 residues: CASRRRTPDQETQYF. The CDR3 bases are TGTGCCAGCAGAAGGAGGACACCGGACCAAGAGACCCAGTACTTC.

The chain couples TRBV10-1 to TRBJ2-5, with 10 bases lining up with TRBD1. The CDR3 length is 15 residues. Germline V CDR1 and CDR2: WNHNN, SYGVQD (reference sequence). V lost 6 bases to trimming and J lost 5 bases; unmatched junction nucleotides: 9. The CDR3 DNA reads TGCGCCAGCAGCTCTCAGACAGGGGGCACGGAGACCCAGTACTTC. This sequence encodes CASSSQTGGTETQYF.

Remarks on this clone: Other DNA sequences from this sample encode an identical CDR3 as well. This chain connects TRBV18 to TRBJ1-5; D remains unclear. This CDR3 has 13 amino acids. CDR1 and CDR2 (germline): KGHSH, LQKENI. The V end lost 2 bases, the J end lost 4 bases, and 6 bases lay between the germline ends. The CDR3 nucleotides read TGTGCCAGCTCACCAACTGATAATCAGCCCCAGCATTTT. This encodes CASSPTDNQPQHF.

The genes are TRBV10-1 and TRBJ1-1, with D possibly being TRBD1 (5 bases). With 6 bases removed from V and 4 bases from J, the gap between germline ends came to 15 bases. The CDR3 has 14 amino acids. Germline CDR1 is WNHNN and CDR2 is SYGVQD (reference sequence). The CDR3 loop reads CASSYSRRGTEAFF. CDR3 nucleotide sequence: TGCGCCAGCAGCTACAGTCGGAGGGGCACTGAAGCTTTCTTT.

On this clone: The junction differs from germline at one of its ends, possibly a read error. The V and J genes are TRBV4-2 and TRBJ2-1, with D perhaps TRBD1 (5 bases). The CDR3 totals 12 residues. The germline gives CDR1 LGHNA, CDR2 YNFKEQ. CDR3 in amino acids: CASSQETASLVF. The DNA for the CDR3 is TGTGCCAGCAGCCAAGAGACAGCATCCCTCGTCTTC.

This clone was observed a few times. The chain is built from TRBV7-9 and TRBJ1-5; no definite D call. With 4 bases removed from V and 0 bases from J, the gap between germline ends came to 7 bases. Per germline, CDR1 SEHNR and CDR2 FQNEAQ (reference sequence). The CDR3 loop spans 14 amino acids. For the CDR3, the DNA is TGTGCCAGCAGCTCCCAGGATAGCAATCAGCCCCAGCATTTT. Translating it yields CASSSQDSNQPQHF.

The chain couples TRBV6-6 to TRBJ2-7; D tentatively fits TRBD1 or TRBD2 (5 bases each). The CDR3 runs 12 residues. V lost 5 bases and J 4 bases, leaving 9 bases between the germline ends. In germline, CDR1 is MNHNY, CDR2 SVGAGI (reference sequence). Written as DNA, the CDR3 is TGTGCCAGCAGTAGGGACGAGTACGAGCAGTACTTC. It encodes CASSRDEYEQYF.

The V gene is TRBV4-3, the J gene TRBJ1-6; 7 nucleotides agree with TRBD1. Germline loops: CDR1 LGHNA, CDR2 YSLEER. This CDR3 spans 15 amino acids. The V and J ends lost 1 base and 7 bases, in that order; junction bases with no gene match: 4. CDR3 loop: CASSQAQGGNSPLHF. The CDR3 DNA is TGCGCCAGCAGCCAAGCTCAGGGGGGAAATTCACCCCTCCACTTT.